A selection of T cell receptor beta chains follows, all from one sample in a study of blood T cell repertoires in COVID-19. TCRdb keeps only in-frame clones here, not all; method: immunoSEQ multiplex PCR. The profile shows fewer than 180,000 clones, approximately 86% of them singletons. Material for sequencing was peripheral blood. Receptors originate from a man between 65 and 80 years old with acute or convalescent COVID-19. CDR3s include the opening cysteine and the closing phenylalanine or tryptophan. The D gene is left open where the match is weak. Size is stated for part of the rows, as once, few or many counts, or as a class when the clone is expanded.

d_gene: NA; v_gene: TRBV5-1; abundance: NA; j_gene: TRBJ1-6; CDR3nt: TGCGCCAGCAGCTTGGAAGGACCGGGGAATTCACCCCTCCACTTT; CDR3aa: CASSLEGPGNSPLHF
d_gene: NA; v_gene: TRBV6-5; abundance: NA; j_gene: TRBJ2-5; CDR3nt: TGTGCCAGCAGTTACGGGACAAGAAACCAAGAGACCCAGTACTTC; CDR3aa: CASSYGTRNQETQYF
d_gene: TRBD1; v_gene: TRBV29-1; abundance: few; j_gene: TRBJ2-7; CDR3nt: TGCAGCGTTGAAGCCGGGACAGGTACCTACGAGCAGTACTTC; CDR3aa: CSVEAGTGTYEQYF
d_gene: NA; v_gene: TRBV18; abundance: few; j_gene: TRBJ2-1; CDR3nt: TGTGCCAGCTCACCGAGTAGCCACGACAATGAGCAGTTCTTC; CDR3aa: CASSPSSHDNEQFF
d_gene: NA; v_gene: TRBV4-2; abundance: NA; j_gene: TRBJ2-7; CDR3nt: TGTGCCAGCAGCTCCCGGGTAGCGGACTCCTACGAGCAGTACTTC; CDR3aa: CASSSRVADSYEQYF
d_gene: NA; v_gene: TRBV7-2; abundance: NA; j_gene: TRBJ1-1; CDR3nt: TGTGCCAGCAGCTCCGAGATGAACACTGAAGCTTTCTTT; CDR3aa: CASSSEMNTEAFF
d_gene: NA; v_gene: TRBV10-3; abundance: NA; j_gene: TRBJ1-5; CDR3nt: TGTGCCATCAGTCCCTCACCCACGGGTCAGCCCCAGCATTTT; CDR3aa: CAISPSPTGQPQHF
d_gene: TRBD1; v_gene: TRBV29-1; abundance: NA; j_gene: TRBJ2-2; CDR3nt: TGCAGCGGATGGACAGGGTCGAACACCGGGGAGCTGTTTTTT; CDR3aa: CSGWTGSNTGELFF
d_gene: TRBD2; v_gene: TRBV6-4; abundance: NA; j_gene: TRBJ2-7; CDR3nt: TGTGCCACCGGTCGACTAGCGGGAGACTTAAGCCACGAGCAGTACTTC; CDR3aa: CATGRLAGDLSHEQYF
d_gene: TRBD2; v_gene: TRBV7-9; abundance: NA; j_gene: TRBJ2-3; CDR3nt: TGTGCCAGCAGCCCCAAGGGACTAGCGGACAGCACAGATACGCAGTATTTT; CDR3aa: CASSPKGLADSTDTQYF
d_gene: TRBD1; v_gene: TRBV7-3; abundance: few; j_gene: TRBJ1-6; CDR3nt: TGTGCCAGCAGCTTATCGACAGGGTTACAATCACCCCTCCACTTT; CDR3aa: CASSLSTGLQSPLHF
d_gene: NA; v_gene: TRBV29-1; abundance: NA; j_gene: TRBJ1-1; CDR3nt: TGCAGCGCCTGGACACTTCTGAACACTGAAGCTTTCTTT; CDR3aa: CSAWTLLNTEAFF
d_gene: TRBD2; v_gene: TRBV5-1; abundance: NA; j_gene: TRBJ2-7; CDR3nt: TGCGCCAGCAGCTTAAGTAGCGGGATAGTCGAGCAGTACTTC; CDR3aa: CASSLSSGIVEQYF
d_gene: TRBD2; v_gene: TRBV7-3; abundance: NA; j_gene: TRBJ2-1; CDR3nt: TGTGCCAGCAGCCCCGGGACTAGCGGGAATGAGCAGTTCTTC; CDR3aa: CASSPGTSGNEQFF
d_gene: NA; v_gene: TRBV2; abundance: NA; j_gene: TRBJ2-1; CDR3nt: TGTGCCAGCACCGGTGGGAGCCCCTACAATGAGCAGTTCTTC; CDR3aa: CASTGGSPYNEQFF
d_gene: NA; v_gene: TRBV29-1; abundance: NA; j_gene: TRBJ1-5; CDR3nt: TGCAGCGTTGAAGATGTACGCGGTCAGCCCCAGCATTTT; CDR3aa: CSVEDVRGQPQHF
d_gene: NA; v_gene: TRBV3-1/TRBV3-2; abundance: NA; j_gene: TRBJ2-3; CDR3nt: TGTGCCAGCAGCCAAGCCGGGAGCACAGATACGCAGTATTTT; CDR3aa: CASSQAGSTDTQYF
d_gene: NA; v_gene: TRBV28; abundance: NA; j_gene: TRBJ1-4; CDR3nt: TGTGCCGTTCGGAGGGGAACTAATGAAAAACTGTTTTTT; CDR3aa: CAVRRGTNEKLFF
d_gene: TRBD2; v_gene: TRBV6-6; abundance: once; j_gene: TRBJ2-5; CDR3nt: TGTGCCAGCGGGACTAGCGGAGTGTCCCAAGAGACCCAGTACTTC; CDR3aa: CASGTSGVSQETQYF
d_gene: TRBD2; v_gene: TRBV3-1/TRBV3-2; abundance: NA; j_gene: TRBJ2-2; CDR3nt: TGTGCCAGCAGCCTTGGACTAGCGGGCACCCACACCGGGGAGCTGTTTTTT; CDR3aa: CASSLGLAGTHTGELFF
d_gene: TRBD2; v_gene: TRBV5-4; abundance: NA; j_gene: TRBJ2-7; CDR3nt: TGTGCCAGCAGCACTGGACTAGCGGGAACCTACGAGCAGTACTTC; CDR3aa: CASSTGLAGTYEQYF
d_gene: TRBD2; v_gene: TRBV27; abundance: NA; j_gene: TRBJ2-1; CDR3nt: TGTGCCAACCGGACTAGCGGGAGGGGTAAGTTCTTC; CDR3aa: CANRTSGRGKFF
d_gene: NA; v_gene: TRBV6-5; abundance: NA; j_gene: TRBJ1-5; CDR3nt: TGTGCCAGCAGATCCGACAGAACAAGCAATCAGCCCCAGCATTTT; CDR3aa: CASRSDRTSNQPQHF
d_gene: TRBD2; v_gene: TRBV11-2; abundance: NA; j_gene: TRBJ2-3; CDR3nt: TGTGCCAGCAGCTTAGAGGCTAGCGGGAGCCTTTTTTTT; CDR3aa: CASSLEASGSLFF
d_gene: TRBD1; v_gene: TRBV13; abundance: NA; j_gene: TRBJ2-3; CDR3nt: TGTGCCAGCAGCTTAACAGGGGGGTCGGCAGATACGCAGTATTTT; CDR3aa: CASSLTGGSADTQYF
d_gene: NA; v_gene: TRBV11-2; abundance: many; j_gene: TRBJ1-1; CDR3nt: TGTGCCAGCAGCCTCCCTATAACTGAAGCTTTCTTT; CDR3aa: CASSLPITEAFF
d_gene: TRBD2; v_gene: TRBV5-1; abundance: NA; j_gene: TRBJ2-1; CDR3nt: TGCGCCAGCAGCTTGGCCGTAATACCCTTAGCGGGAGGGCGTCTAAATGAGCAGTTCTTC; CDR3aa: CASSLAVIPLAGGRLNEQFF
d_gene: TRBD2; v_gene: TRBV28; abundance: NA; j_gene: TRBJ2-7; CDR3nt: TGTGCCAGCACTTTAGCGGGAGAGAGGGGCGAGCAGTACTTC; CDR3aa: CASTLAGERGEQYF
d_gene: NA; v_gene: TRBV11-2; abundance: NA; j_gene: TRBJ1-2; CDR3nt: TGTGCCAGCAGCTTAGAGATGGGCAGGGCCTATGGCTACACCTTC; CDR3aa: CASSLEMGRAYGYTF
d_gene: NA; v_gene: TRBV25-1; abundance: NA; j_gene: TRBJ2-7; CDR3nt: TGTGCCAGCAGTGCCTCATTAGCGGTCTACGAGCAGTACTTC; CDR3aa: CASSASLAVYEQYF
d_gene: NA; v_gene: TRBV7-2; abundance: NA; j_gene: TRBJ2-5; CDR3nt: TGTGCCAGCAGGTACGTCGGCCAAGAGACCCAGTACTTC; CDR3aa: CASRYVGQETQYF
d_gene: TRBD1; v_gene: TRBV9; abundance: NA; j_gene: TRBJ2-7; CDR3nt: TGTGCCAGCAGCGTTGGGGTGGGACAGTCCTACGAGCAGTACTTC; CDR3aa: CASSVGVGQSYEQYF
d_gene: TRBD1; v_gene: TRBV3-1/TRBV3-2; abundance: NA; j_gene: TRBJ2-2; CDR3nt: TGTGCCAGCAGGCCCGCAGGGGGCAACACCGGGGAGCTGTTTTTT; CDR3aa: CASRPAGGNTGELFF
d_gene: TRBD1; v_gene: TRBV12-3/TRBV12-4; abundance: NA; j_gene: TRBJ2-3; CDR3nt: TGTGCCAGCAGTTTGGGACAGGCTCCCAATCTTTTT; CDR3aa: CASSLGQAPNLF
d_gene: TRBD1; v_gene: TRBV24-1; abundance: NA; j_gene: TRBJ2-7; CDR3nt: TGTGCCACCAGTGAGGCTGGACAGGGGGCGAATTTCTACGAGCAGTACTTC; CDR3aa: CATSEAGQGANFYEQYF
d_gene: NA; v_gene: TRBV7-3; abundance: few; j_gene: TRBJ2-1; CDR3nt: TGTGCCAGCAGCTCTCTCCCCTCCAATGAGCAGTTCTTC; CDR3aa: CASSSLPSNEQFF
d_gene: NA; v_gene: TRBV5-4; abundance: NA; j_gene: TRBJ2-1; CDR3nt: TGTGCCAGCAGCCCAAATAGCGTACAGCGGTTCTTC; CDR3aa: CASSPNSVQRFF
d_gene: TRBD1; v_gene: TRBV7-9; abundance: once; j_gene: TRBJ1-2; CDR3nt: TGTGCCAGCAGCTCCACAGGGGGCGTTGGCTACACCTTC; CDR3aa: CASSSTGGVGYTF